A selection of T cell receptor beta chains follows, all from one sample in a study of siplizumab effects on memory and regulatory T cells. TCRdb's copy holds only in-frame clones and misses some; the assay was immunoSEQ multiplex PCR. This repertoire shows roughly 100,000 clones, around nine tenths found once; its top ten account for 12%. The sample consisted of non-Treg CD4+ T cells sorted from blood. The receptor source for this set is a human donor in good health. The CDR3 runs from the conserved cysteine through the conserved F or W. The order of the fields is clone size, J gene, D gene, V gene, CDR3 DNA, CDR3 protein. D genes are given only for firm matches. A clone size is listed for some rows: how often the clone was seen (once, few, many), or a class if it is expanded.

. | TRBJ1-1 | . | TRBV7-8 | TGTGCCAGCGGGCAGGTTCTCACTGAAGCTTTCTTT | CASGQVLTEAFF
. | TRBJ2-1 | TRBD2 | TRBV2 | TGTGCCAGCAGTGAATGGGGGACTAGCGGGAGGGTCGGCAGAGGCAATGAGCAGTTCTTC | CASSEWGTSGRVGRGNEQFF
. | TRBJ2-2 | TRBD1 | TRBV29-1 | TGCAGCGCCGGACAGGGCAAAGCCGGGGAGCTGTTTTTT | CSAGQGKAGELFF
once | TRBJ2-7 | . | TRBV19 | TGTGCCAGTAGTCGCGACGGCTACGAGCAGTACTTC | CASSRDGYEQYF
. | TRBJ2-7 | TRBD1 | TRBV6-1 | TGTGCCAGTAGACAGGGGGCAGTTAACGAGCAGTACTTC | CASRQGAVNEQYF
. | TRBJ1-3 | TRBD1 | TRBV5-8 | TGTGCCAGCAGCTTTGGGGACAGAGGCTCTGGAAACACCATATATTTT | CASSFGDRGSGNTIYF
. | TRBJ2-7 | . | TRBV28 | TGTGCCAGCACCCCAGGGGAGGCGGAGAGCTCCTACGAGCAGTACTTC | CASTPGEAESSYEQYF
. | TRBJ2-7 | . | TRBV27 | TGTGCCAGCAGTTTATCTCGGCATCGCGAGCAGTACTTC | CASSLSRHREQYF
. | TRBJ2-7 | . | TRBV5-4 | TGTGCCAGCAGCCCCGACCAGGGCGAGCAGTACTTC | CASSPDQGEQYF
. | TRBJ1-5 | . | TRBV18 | TGTGCCAGCTCACCAACAGGGAATCAGCCCCAGCATTTT | CASSPTGNQPQHF
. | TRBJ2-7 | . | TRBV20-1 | TGCAGTGCTAGAGACCCTTACGAGCAGTACTTC | CSARDPYEQYF
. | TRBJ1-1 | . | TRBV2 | TGTGCCATTGGTCAGGGGACTGAAGCTTTCTTT | CAIGQGTEAFF
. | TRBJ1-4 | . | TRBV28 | TGTGCCAGCAGAAACGGGGGGGCAACTAATGAAAAACTGTTTTTT | CASRNGGATNEKLFF
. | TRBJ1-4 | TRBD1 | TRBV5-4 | TGTGCCAGCAGCTACGACAGGGTAATATTGGAAGCTAATGAAAAACTGTTTTTT | CASSYDRVILEANEKLFF
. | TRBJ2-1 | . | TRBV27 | TGTGCCAGCAGTCCGCCTAGACCCCAGGGCTTCTACAATGAGCAGTTCTTC | CASSPPRPQGFYNEQFF
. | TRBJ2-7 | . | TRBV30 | TGTGCCTGGAGCCCCGGGGTAGCGGTCCGCTACGAGCAGTACTTC | CAWSPGVAVRYEQYF
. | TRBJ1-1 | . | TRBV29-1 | TGCAGCGTTATACTACAGGGAATGAACACTGAAGCTTTCTTT | CSVILQGMNTEAFF
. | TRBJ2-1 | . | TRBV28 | TGTGCCAGCAGTTTAGAGAATGAGCAGTTCTTC | CASSLENEQFF
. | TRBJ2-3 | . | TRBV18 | TGTGCCAGCTCACCTTTCACAGATACGCAGTATTTT | CASSPFTDTQYF
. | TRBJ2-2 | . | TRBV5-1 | TGCGCCAGCAGCTTCCTCTCGATGACCGGGGAGCTGTTTTTT | CASSFLSMTGELFF
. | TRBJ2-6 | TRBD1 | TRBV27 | TGTGCCAGCAGTGCAGACAGGGGGGGGACTGGGGCCAACGTCCTGACTTTC | CASSADRGGTGANVLTF
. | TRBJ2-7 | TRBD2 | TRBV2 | TGTGCCAGCAGCCAGGGACTAGCGGTTTACGAGCAGTACTTC | CASSQGLAVYEQYF
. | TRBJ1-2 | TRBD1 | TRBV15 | TGTGCCACCAGCAGTATAGGGGGCGACTATGGCTACACCTTC | CATSSIGGDYGYTF
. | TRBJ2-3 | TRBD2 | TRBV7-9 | TGTGCCAGCAGTCTAAGCGGGAGGGGGGGAGATACGCAGTATTTT | CASSLSGRGGDTQYF
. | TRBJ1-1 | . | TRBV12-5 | TGTGCTAGTACAAAGCAGGGACTAGGTGAAGCTTTCTTT | CASTKQGLGEAFF
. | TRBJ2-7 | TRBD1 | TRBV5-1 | TGCGCCAGCAGCTTGGGAGGGACAGGGGTTGGCTACGAGCAGTACTTC | CASSLGGTGVGYEQYF
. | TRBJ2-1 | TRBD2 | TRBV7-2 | TGTGCCAGCAGCTTAGTAGGACTCAGACTAGCGGACGGGTTCTTC | CASSLVGLRLADGFF
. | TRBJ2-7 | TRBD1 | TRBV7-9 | TGTGCCAGCAGCTCCCCTGCAGGGGGACGTTACGAGCAGTACTTC | CASSSPAGGRYEQYF
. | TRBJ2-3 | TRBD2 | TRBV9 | TGTGCCAGCAGCGTACGTCTAGCGGTCACAGATACGCAGTATTTT | CASSVRLAVTDTQYF
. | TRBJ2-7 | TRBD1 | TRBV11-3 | TGTGCCAGCAGCCTTTACAGGGGAAGTGACGAGCAGTACTTC | CASSLYRGSDEQYF
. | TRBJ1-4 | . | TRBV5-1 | TGCGCCAGCAGCTTGGGAGGGAAGGATAATGAAAAACTGTTTTTT | CASSLGGKDNEKLFF
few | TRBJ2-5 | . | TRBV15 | TGTGCCACCAGCAGAGCTGGCAACCAAGAGACCCAGTACTTC | CATSRAGNQETQYF
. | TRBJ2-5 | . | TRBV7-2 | TGTGCCAGCAGCCGTGGACAGAAAGAGACCCAGTACTTC | CASSRGQKETQYF
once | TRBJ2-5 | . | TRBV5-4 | TGTGCCAGCAGCTTCGGGGAGACCCAGTACTTC | CASSFGETQYF
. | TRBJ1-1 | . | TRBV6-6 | TGTGCCAGCAGTTACTCGATTACAGGGAACACTGAAGCTTTCTTT | CASSYSITGNTEAFF
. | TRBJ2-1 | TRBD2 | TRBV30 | TGTGCCCGTTCGGCGGGAGGGCACTACAATGAGCAGTTCTTC | CARSAGGHYNEQFF
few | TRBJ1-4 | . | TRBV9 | TGTGCCAGCAGCTCTGGTCCGGCAACTAATGAAAAACTGTTTTTT | CASSSGPATNEKLFF
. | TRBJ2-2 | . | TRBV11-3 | TGTGCCAGCAGCTTAGTGGACACCGGGGAGCTGTTTTTT | CASSLVDTGELFF